Here is one T cell receptor (beta chain) with its context. The data were taken from a study of OX40 agonist ivuxolimab in advanced cancers. Turning to the study itself: Checkpoint inhibitors had been given previously to roughly 36% of patients.

Produced via immunoSEQ multiplex PCR; TCRdb's table is partial and in-frame only. This sample has 66,000 or so clones; roughly 90% occur once, and the top ten carry 23%. This TCR was recovered from an adult with an advanced solid tumor such as melanoma, head and neck, liver or kidney cancer. The source was CD4+ or CD8+ T cells sorted from blood, collected in a trial of the OX40 agonist ivuxolimab.

In DNA form, the CDR3 reads TGCGCCAGCAGCCAAACAGGGGGCGCGGGCTACAATGAGCAGTTCTTC. It codes for CASSQTGGAGYNEQFF. The chain employs TRBV4-3 and TRBJ2-1; 9 bases match TRBD1. The germline V gene encodes CDR1 LGHNA and CDR2 YSLEER. This CDR3 is built from 16 residues. V dropped 2 bases and J dropped 3; count of bases not matched to a gene: 5.